A selection of T cell receptor beta chains follows, all from one sample in a study of identical twins. TCRdb re-derived calls from the 5' RACE reads in MiXCR, one entry per CDR3 protein. The sample carries about 200,000 distinct CDR3 sequences, about 11% recorded once. The sample comprised memory T cells sorted from blood. Source of these receptors: a man aged 50-60 years in good health. CDR3s include the opening cysteine and the closing phenylalanine or tryptophan. A D gene is named only where the DNA matches it firmly. Clone size is stated in some rows and not others, as once, few, many or a class when expanded.

TGTGCCAACCCGAGGGTCGGGGATTCACCCCTCCACTTT,CANPRVGDSPLHF,13,TRBV10-3,TRBJ1-6,NA,few
TGTGCCAGCAGCTCCGGGGGGGCGTCCAACTATGGCTACACCTTC,CASSSGGASNYGYTF,15,TRBV9,TRBJ1-2,NA,NA
TGTGCCAGCAGCTGGGGGTGGAACACTGAAGCTTTCTTT,CASSWGWNTEAFF,13,TRBV5-6,TRBJ1-1,NA,NA
TGCAGTGCATCCGGGACAGACAATACCTACGAGCAGTACTTC,CSASGTDNTYEQYF,14,TRBV20-1,TRBJ2-7,TRBD1,many
TGTGCCAGCAGCTATCCGACAGGGGCTCTAGCGGGAGGTAGGGCCTACGAGCAGTACTTC,CASSYPTGALAGGRAYEQYF,20,TRBV7-8,TRBJ2-7,TRBD2,many
TGCGCCAGCAGCGCCGGGTCCGGGACAGGTTCCTACAATGAGCAGTTCTTC,CASSAGSGTGSYNEQFF,17,TRBV5-1,TRBJ2-1,TRBD1,many
TGTGCCAGCAGGTCCGGGACTAGCGGGGTGGTAGTGGGGCAGTTCTTC,CASRSGTSGVVVGQFF,16,TRBV12-3/TRBV12-4,TRBJ2-1,TRBD2,few
TGTGCCAGCAGCATCAAAAACACCGGGACACCGTACGAGCAGTACTTC,CASSIKNTGTPYEQYF,16,TRBV7-2,TRBJ2-7,NA,NA
TGCGCCAGCAGCTCCGGGACCGGGCCGGCTTTCTTT,CASSSGTGPAFF,12,TRBV5-1,TRBJ1-1,NA,many
TGTGCCAGCAGTTTGGTAAGGGGCGAGGGTGAGCAGTTCTTC,CASSLVRGEGEQFF,14,TRBV27,TRBJ2-1,NA,many
TGCAGCGTAGCCGACAGTTATTATGGCTACACCTTC,CSVADSYYGYTF,12,TRBV29-1,TRBJ1-2,NA,NA
TGCAGCGTTGATCAAACTAGCGGAGGACGCACAGATACGCAGTATTTT,CSVDQTSGGRTDTQYF,16,TRBV29-1,TRBJ2-3,TRBD2,many
TGTGCCAGCAGCCCCCTAGCGGGAGGCCCCGAGCAGTACTTC,CASSPLAGGPEQYF,14,TRBV11-2,TRBJ2-7,TRBD2,few
TGCGCCAGCATCCCAAGGGAGCTAGCGGATGTCACCGGGGAGCTGTTTTTT,CASIPRELADVTGELFF,17,TRBV4-3,TRBJ2-2,TRBD2,few
TGCGCCAGCACCGTAACAGGGTCCACCGGGGAGCTGTTTTTT,CASTVTGSTGELFF,14,TRBV5-1,TRBJ2-2,NA,many
TGTGCCAGCAGCTCGGACCGGTACTCTGGAAACACCATATATTTT,CASSSDRYSGNTIYF,15,TRBV12-3/TRBV12-4,TRBJ1-3,NA,many
TGTGCAAGTCGGTCGGTGGAGACCGGGGAGCTGTTTTTT,CASRSVETGELFF,13,TRBV12-2,TRBJ2-2,NA,few
TGTGCCAGCAGTTACTGGCGGGGGGCGAGATACAATGAGCAGTTCTTC,CASSYWRGARYNEQFF,16,TRBV6-6,TRBJ2-1,TRBD2,many
TGTGCCAGCAGCGATGGGACAGTTCATTCCGGAAACACCATATATTTT,CASSDGTVHSGNTIYF,16,TRBV9,TRBJ1-3,TRBD1,few
TGCGCCAGCAGTCTGACAGGGACGGTGGCCTACGAGCAGTACTTC,CASSLTGTVAYEQYF,15,TRBV5-1,TRBJ2-7,TRBD1,NA
TGCAGTGCTAGAGATGTTACGGGAGCCGAGCAGTACTTC,CSARDVTGAEQYF,13,TRBV20-1,TRBJ2-7,NA,NA